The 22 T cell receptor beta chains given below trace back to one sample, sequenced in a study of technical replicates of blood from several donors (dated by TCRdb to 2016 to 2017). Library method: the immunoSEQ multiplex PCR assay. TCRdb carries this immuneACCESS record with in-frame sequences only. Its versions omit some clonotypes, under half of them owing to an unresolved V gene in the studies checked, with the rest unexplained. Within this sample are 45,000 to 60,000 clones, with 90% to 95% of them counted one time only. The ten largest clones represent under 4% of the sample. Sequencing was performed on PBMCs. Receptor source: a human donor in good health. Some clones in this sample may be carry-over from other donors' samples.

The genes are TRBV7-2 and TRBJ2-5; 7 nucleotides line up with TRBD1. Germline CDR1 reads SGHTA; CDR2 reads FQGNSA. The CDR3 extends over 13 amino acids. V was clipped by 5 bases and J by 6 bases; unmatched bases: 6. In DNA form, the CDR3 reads TGTGCCAGCAGCATAGACAGGGCCCAGACCCAGTACTTC. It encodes CASSIDRAQTQYF.

The DNA of the CDR3 is TGTGCCTGGACCGAAGGGACAGTTAGCTCCTACGAGCAGTACTTC. Translation gives CAWTEGTVSSYEQYF. The chain recombines TRBV30 with TRBJ2-7; 7 bases agree with TRBD1. The germline V gene encodes CDR1 GTSNPN and CDR2 SVGIG (reference sequence). The CDR3 consists of 15 residues. The junction had 9 bases not matched to a gene; V was cut back by 4 bases and J by 0 bases. Filled out from reference TRBV30 and TRBJ2-7, the complete variable domain reads SQTIHQWPATLVQPVGSPLSLECTVEGTSNPNLYWYRQAAGRGLQLLFYSVGIGQISSEVPQNLSASRPQDRQFILSSKKLLLSDSGFYLCAWTEGTVSSYEQYFGPGTRLTVT.

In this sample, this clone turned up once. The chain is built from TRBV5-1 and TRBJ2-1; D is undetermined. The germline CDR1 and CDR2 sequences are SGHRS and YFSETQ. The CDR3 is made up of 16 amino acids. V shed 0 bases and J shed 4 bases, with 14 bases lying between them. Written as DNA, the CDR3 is TGCGCCAGCAGCTTGGGAACAGTCAACGCGTACAATGAGCAGTTCTTC. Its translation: CASSLGTVNAYNEQFF. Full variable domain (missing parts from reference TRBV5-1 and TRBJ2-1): KAGVTQTPRYLIKTRGQQVTLSCSPISGHRSVSWYQQTPGQGLQFLFEYFSETQRNKGNFPGRFSGRQFSNSRSEMNVSTLELGDSALYLCASSLGTVNAYNEQFFGPGTRLTVL.

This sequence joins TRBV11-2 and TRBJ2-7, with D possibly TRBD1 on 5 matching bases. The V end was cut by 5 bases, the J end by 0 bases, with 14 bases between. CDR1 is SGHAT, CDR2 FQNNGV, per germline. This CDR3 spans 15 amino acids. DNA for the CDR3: TGTGCCAGCAGCCAAACAGGTTTCAGCTCCTACGAGCAGTACTTC. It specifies CASSQTGFSSYEQYF.

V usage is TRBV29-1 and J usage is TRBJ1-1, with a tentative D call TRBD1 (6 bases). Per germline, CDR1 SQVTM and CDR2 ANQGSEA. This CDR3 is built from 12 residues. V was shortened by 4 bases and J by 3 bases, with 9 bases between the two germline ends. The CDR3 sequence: CSVVRGYTEAFF. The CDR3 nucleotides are TGCAGCGTTGTAAGGGGGTACACTGAAGCTTTCTTT.

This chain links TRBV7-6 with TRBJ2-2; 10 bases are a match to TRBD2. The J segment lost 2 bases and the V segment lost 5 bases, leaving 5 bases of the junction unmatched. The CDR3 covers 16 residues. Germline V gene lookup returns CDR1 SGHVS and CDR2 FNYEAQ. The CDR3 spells CASSLGLAENTGELFF. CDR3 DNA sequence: TGTGCCAGCAGCCTCGGACTAGCGGAAAACACCGGGGAGCTGTTTTTT.

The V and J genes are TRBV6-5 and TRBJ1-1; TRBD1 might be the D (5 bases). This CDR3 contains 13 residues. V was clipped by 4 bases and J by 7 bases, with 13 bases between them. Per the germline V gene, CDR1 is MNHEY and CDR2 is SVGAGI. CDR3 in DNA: TGTGCCAGCAGTTCGGCAGGGACTGTTGAAGCTTTCTTT. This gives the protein CASSSAGTVEAFF.

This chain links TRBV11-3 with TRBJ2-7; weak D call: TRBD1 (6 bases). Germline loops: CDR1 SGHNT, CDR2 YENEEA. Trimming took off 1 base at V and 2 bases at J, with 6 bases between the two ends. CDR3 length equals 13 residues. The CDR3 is CASSLGTAYEQYF. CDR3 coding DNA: TGTGCCAGCAGCTTAGGGACAGCCTACGAGCAGTACTTC.

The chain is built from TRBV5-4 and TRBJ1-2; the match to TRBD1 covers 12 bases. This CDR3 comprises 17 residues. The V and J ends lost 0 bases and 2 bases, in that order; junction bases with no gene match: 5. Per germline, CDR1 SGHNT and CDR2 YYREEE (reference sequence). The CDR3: CASSLVGQGAQNYGYTF. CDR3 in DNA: TGTGCCAGCAGCTTGGTGGGACAGGGGGCGCAGAACTATGGCTACACCTTC.

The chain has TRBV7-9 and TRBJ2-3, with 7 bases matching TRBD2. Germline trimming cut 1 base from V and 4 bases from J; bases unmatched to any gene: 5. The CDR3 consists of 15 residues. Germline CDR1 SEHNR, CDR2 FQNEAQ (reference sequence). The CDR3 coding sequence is TGTGCCAGCAGCTTAGATAGCGGGCTGGCAGATACGCAGTATTTT. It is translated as CASSLDSGLADTQYF.

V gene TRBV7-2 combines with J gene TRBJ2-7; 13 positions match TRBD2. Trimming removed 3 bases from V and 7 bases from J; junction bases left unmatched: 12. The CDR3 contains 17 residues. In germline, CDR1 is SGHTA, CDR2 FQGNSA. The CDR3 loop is CASSLSETSGRLGEQYF. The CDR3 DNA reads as TGTGCCAGCAGCTTGTCGGAGACTAGCGGGAGGCTCGGGGAGCAGTACTTC. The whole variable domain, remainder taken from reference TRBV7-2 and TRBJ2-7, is GAGVSQSPSNKVTEKGKDVELRCDPISGHTALYWYRQSLGQGLEFLIYFQGNSAPDKSGLPSDRFSAERTGGSVSTLTIQRTQQEDSAVYLCASSLSETSGRLGEQYFGPGTRLTVT.

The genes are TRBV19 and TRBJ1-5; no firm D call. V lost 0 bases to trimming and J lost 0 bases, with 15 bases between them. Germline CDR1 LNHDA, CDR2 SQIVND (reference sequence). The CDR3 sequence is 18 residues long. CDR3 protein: CASSIEGLPTYSNQPQHF. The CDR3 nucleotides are TGTGCCAGTAGTATAGAGGGCCTGCCCACCTATAGCAATCAGCCCCAGCATTTT.

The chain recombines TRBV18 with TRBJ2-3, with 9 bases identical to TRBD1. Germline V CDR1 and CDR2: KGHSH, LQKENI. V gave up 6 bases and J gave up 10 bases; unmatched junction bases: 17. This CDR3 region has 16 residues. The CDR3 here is CASSPGTGIQGLSQYF. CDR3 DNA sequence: TGTGCCAGCTCCCCAGGGACAGGGATCCAAGGGTTGTCGCAGTATTTT.

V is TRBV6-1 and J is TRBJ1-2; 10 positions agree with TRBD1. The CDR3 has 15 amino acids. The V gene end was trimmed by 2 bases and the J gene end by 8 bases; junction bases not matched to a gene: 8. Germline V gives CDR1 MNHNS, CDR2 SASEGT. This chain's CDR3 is CASSERGDRGFGYTF. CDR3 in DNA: TGTGCCAGCAGTGAAAGGGGGGACAGGGGATTCGGCTACACCTTC.

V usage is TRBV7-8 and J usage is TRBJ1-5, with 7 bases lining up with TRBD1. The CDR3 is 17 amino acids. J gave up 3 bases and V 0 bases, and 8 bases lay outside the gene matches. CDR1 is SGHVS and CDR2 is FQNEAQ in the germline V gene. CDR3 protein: CASSLALDGTDNQPQHF. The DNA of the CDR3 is TGTGCCAGCAGCTTAGCGCTGGACGGGACAGACAATCAGCCCCAGCATTTT.

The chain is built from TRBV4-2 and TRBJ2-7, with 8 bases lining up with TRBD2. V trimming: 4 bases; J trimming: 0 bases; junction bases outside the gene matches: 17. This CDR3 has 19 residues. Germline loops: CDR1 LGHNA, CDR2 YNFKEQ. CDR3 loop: CASSLGAGGDPISSYEQYF. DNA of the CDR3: TGTGCCAGCAGCCTCGGTGCGGGGGGCGACCCCATTTCCTCCTACGAGCAGTACTTC.

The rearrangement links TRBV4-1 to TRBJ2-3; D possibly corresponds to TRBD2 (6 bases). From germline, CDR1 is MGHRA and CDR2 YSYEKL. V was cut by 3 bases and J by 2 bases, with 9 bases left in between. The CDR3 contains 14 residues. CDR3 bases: TGCGCCAGCAGCCACGGACTACACACAGATACGCAGTATTTT. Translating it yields CASSHGLHTDTQYF.

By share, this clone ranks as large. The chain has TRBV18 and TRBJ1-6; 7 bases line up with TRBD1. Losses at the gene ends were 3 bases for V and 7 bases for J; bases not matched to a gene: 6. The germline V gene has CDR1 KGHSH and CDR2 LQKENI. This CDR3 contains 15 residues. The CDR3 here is CASSPDRERNSPLHF. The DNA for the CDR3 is TGTGCCAGCTCACCCGACAGGGAGAGGAATTCACCCCTCCACTTT.

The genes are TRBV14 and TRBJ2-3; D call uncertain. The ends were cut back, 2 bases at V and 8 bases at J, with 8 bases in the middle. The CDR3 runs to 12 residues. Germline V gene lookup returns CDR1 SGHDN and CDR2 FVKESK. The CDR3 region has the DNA TGTGCCAGCAGCCAAAGTGGAGTTACGCAGTATTTT. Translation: CASSQSGVTQYF.

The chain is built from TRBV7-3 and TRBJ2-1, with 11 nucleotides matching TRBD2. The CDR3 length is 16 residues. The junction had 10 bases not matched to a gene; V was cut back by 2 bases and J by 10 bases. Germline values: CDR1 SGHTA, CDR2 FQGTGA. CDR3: CASSLGGASGGKEQFF. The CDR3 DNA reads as TGTGCCAGCAGCTTAGGGGGCGCTAGCGGGGGGAAAGAGCAGTTCTTC.

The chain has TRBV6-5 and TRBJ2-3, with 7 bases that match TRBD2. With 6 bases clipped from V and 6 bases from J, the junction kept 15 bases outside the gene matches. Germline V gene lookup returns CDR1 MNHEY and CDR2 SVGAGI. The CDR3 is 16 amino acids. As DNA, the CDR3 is TGTGCCAGCAGCTACACGCCGGAGGGGCGGGGGGATACGCAGTATTTT. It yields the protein CASSYTPEGRGDTQYF.

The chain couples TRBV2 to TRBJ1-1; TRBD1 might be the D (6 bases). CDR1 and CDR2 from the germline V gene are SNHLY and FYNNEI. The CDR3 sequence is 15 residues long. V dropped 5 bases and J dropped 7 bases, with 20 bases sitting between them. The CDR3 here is CASSQTPGATYEAFF. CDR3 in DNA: TGTGCCAGCAGTCAAACCCCAGGGGCCACGTATGAAGCTTTCTTT. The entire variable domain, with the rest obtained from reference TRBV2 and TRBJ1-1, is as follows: EPEVTQTPSHQVTQMGQEVILRCVPISNHLYFYWYRQILGQKVEFLVSFYNNEISEKSEIFDDQFSVERPDGSNFTLKIRSTKLEDSAMYFCASSQTPGATYEAFFGQGTRLTVV.